The present TCR beta chain was sequenced within a study of cytomegalovirus exposure and HLA in healthy donors. Study context: From HLA-typed donors, an early data release held tens of millions of unique TCRs. Among around 400 genotyped donors, roughly 81% fell in the Caucasian-associated ancestry cluster.

Regarding this clone: The antigen is undetermined.

Germline V lookup: CDR1 SQVTM, CDR2 ANQGSEA. V was clipped by 4 bases and J by 7 bases; unmatched bases: 4. The CDR3 length is 12 residues. Study observations and caveats: Per a later analysis, HLA-associated TCR beta chains showed more clonal expansion than other, equally common TCR beta chains.

PCR used 60 Vbeta primers and 13 Jbeta primers. Repertoires were generated with immunoSEQ multiplex PCR, while TCRdb's copy carries only in-frame clones and drops some. Seen here are 120,000 or so clones, roughly 76% observed once, and the top ten hold under 3.5%. The source of this sequence is a woman in her forties or fifties in good health and CMV-seronegative. Input material: PBMCs. The rearrangement links TRBV29-1 to TRBJ1-2, with 9 nucleotides matching TRBD1. The CDR3: CSVGDRAVGYTF. In DNA, the CDR3 is TGCAGCGTTGGGGACAGGGCGGTTGGCTACACCTTC.